This TCR beta chain came from a study of early T cells in non-severe SARS-CoV-2 infection. For the study at large: The chains were unpaired, and the sequenced material was bulk RNA from unsorted whole blood. The study, taken as a whole, reports: Sequences matched to VDJdb favored anti-spike CD8 responses, while private and CD4 specificities were missed.

In the library, individual cDNA molecules carried attached unique molecular identifiers. One entry per CDR3 protein, called by TCRdb with MiXCR from the 5' RACE reads. The sample consists of 75,000 to 80,000 distinct CDR3 sequences, about 11% of them appearing once. In its sample, this clonotype was seen a few times. The antigen is not known. The specimen was whole blood, collected at baseline. This TCR derives from an adult who was a healthcare worker with PCR-confirmed SARS-CoV-2 infection or an uninfected control (not recorded which).

The CDR3 coding sequence is TGTGCCAGTAGTATCGATGCGGGGGTGTGGACCCAGTACTTC. It specifies CASSIDAGVWTQYF. This chain uses TRBV19 with TRBJ2-5; 7 bases align to TRBD2. There are 14 residues in the CDR3. Germline V gene data show CDR1 as LNHDA and CDR2 as SQIVND (reference sequence). J was trimmed by 7 bases and V by 3 bases; bases with no gene match: 8.